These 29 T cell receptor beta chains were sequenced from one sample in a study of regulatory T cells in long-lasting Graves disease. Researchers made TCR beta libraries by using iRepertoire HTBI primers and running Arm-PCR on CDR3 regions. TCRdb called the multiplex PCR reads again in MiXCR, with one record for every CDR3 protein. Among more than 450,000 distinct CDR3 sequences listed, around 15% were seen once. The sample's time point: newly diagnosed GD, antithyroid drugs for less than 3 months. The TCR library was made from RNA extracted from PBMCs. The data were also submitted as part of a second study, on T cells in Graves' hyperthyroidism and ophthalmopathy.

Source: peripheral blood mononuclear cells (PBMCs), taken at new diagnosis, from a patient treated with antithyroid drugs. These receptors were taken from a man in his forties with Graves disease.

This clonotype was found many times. CDR3 loop: CASSPSIGQDIEAFF. The CDR3, as DNA: TGTGCCAGCAGCCCGTCGATCGGACAGGATATCGAAGCTTTCTTT. The chain employs TRBV4-2 and TRBJ1-1; 7 bases are a match to TRBD1. J lost 8 bases, V lost 4 bases, and 13 bases had no gene match. The CDR3 has 15 residues. CDR1 LGHNA and CDR2 YNFKEQ come from the germline V gene.

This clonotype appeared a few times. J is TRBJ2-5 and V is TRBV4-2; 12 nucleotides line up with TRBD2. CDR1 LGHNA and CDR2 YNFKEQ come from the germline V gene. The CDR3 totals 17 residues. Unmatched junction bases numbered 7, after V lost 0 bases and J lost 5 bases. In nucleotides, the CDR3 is TGTGCCAGCAGCCAAGAGCCTAGCGGGAGGGCCCGGGAGACCCAGTACTTC. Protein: CASSQEPSGRARETQYF.

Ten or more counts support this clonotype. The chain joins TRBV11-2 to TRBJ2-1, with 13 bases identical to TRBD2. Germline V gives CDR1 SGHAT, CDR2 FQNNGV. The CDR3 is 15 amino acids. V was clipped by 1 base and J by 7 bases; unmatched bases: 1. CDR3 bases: TGTGCCAGCAGCTTAGTGACTAGCGGGAGGAATGAGCAGTTCTTC. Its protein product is CASSLVTSGRNEQFF.

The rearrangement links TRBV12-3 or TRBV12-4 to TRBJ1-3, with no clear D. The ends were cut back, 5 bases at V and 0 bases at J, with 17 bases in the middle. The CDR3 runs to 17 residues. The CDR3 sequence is CASSILTTGFSGNTIYF. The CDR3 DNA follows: TGTGCCAGCAGTATATTGACAACTGGCTTCTCTGGAAACACCATATATTTT.

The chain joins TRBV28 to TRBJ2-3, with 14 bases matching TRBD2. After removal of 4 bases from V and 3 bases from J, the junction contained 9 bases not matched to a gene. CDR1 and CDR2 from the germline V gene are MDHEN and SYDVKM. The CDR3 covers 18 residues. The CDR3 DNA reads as TGTGCCAGCAGTTCCCCCGGGACTAGCGGGAGTCGGACAGATACGCAGTATTTT. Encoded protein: CASSSPGTSGSRTDTQYF.

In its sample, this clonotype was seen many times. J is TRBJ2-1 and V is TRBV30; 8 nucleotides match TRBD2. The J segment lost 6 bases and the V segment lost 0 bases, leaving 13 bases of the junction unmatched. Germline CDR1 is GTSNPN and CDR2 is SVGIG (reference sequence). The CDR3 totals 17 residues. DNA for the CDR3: TGTGCCTGGAGTGTACGGTCTAGCGGGCTATATTTCAATGAGCAGTTCTTC. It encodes CAWSVRSSGLYFNEQFF. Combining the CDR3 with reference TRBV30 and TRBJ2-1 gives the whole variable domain SQTIHQWPATLVQPVGSPLSLECTVEGTSNPNLYWYRQAAGRGLQLLFYSVGIGQISSEVPQNLSASRPQDRQFILSSKKLLLSDSGFYLCAWSVRSSGLYFNEQFFGPGTRLTVL.

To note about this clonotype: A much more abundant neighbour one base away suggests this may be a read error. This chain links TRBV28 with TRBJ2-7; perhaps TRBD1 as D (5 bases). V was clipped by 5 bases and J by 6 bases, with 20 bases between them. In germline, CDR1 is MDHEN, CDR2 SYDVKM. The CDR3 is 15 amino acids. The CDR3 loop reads CASSERLGVICEQYF. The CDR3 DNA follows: TGTGCCAGCAGTGAGAGGTTAGGGGTCATCTGCGAGCAGTACTTC.

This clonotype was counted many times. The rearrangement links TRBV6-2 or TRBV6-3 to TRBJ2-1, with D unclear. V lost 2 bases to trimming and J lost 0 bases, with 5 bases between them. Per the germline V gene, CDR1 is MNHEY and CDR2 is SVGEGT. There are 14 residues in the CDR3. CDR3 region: CASSYTTSYNEQFF. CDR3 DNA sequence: TGTGCCAGCAGTTACACTACCTCCTACAATGAGCAGTTCTTC.

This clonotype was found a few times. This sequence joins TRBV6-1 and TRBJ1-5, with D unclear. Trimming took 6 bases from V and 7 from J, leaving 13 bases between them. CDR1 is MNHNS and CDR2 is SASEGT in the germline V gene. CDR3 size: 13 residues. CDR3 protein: CASSPAIGQPQHF. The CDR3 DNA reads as TGTGCCAGCAGCCCGGCAATAGGGCAGCCCCAGCATTTT.

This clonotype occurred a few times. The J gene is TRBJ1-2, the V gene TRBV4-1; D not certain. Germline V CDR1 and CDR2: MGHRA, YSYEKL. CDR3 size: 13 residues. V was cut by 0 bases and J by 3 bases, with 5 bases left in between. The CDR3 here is CASSQDGDYGYTF. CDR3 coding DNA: TGCGCCAGCAGCCAAGATGGTGACTATGGCTACACCTTC.

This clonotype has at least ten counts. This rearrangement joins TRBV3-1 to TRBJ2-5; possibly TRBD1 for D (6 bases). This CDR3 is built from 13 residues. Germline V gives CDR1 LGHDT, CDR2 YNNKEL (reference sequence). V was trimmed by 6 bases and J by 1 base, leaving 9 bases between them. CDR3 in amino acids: CASSGGLQETQYF. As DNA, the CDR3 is TGTGCCAGCAGTGGGGGCCTCCAAGAGACCCAGTACTTC.

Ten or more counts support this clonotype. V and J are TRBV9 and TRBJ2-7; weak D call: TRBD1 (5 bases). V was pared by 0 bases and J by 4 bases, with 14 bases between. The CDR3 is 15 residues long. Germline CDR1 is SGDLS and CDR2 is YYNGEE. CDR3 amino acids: CASSVDSRASYEQYF. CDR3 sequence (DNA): TGTGCCAGCAGCGTAGATTCCAGGGCCAGTTACGAGCAGTACTTC.

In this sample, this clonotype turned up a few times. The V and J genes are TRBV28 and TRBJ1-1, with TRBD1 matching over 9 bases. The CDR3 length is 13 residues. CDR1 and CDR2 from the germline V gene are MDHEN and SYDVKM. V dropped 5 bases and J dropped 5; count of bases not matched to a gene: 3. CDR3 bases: TGTGCCAGCAGTCCCGGGACAGGGACTGAAGCTTTCTTT. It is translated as CASSPGTGTEAFF.

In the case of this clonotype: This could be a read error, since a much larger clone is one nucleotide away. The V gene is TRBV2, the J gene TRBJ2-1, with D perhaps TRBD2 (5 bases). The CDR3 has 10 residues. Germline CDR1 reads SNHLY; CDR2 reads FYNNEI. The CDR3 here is CACRRDEQFF. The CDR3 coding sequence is TGTGCCTGCAGGCGGGATGAGCAGTTCTTC.

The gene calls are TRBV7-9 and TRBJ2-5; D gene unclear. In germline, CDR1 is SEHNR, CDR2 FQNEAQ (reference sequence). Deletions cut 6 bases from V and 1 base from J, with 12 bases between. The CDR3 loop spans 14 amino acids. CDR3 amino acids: CASRTVPSQETQYF. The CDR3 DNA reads TGTGCCAGCAGAACAGTGCCCAGCCAAGAGACCCAGTACTTC. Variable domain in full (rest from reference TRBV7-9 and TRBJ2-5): DTGVSQNPRHKITKRGQNVTFRCDPISEHNRLYWYRQTLGQGPEFLTYFQNEAQLEKSRLLSDRFSAERPKGSFSTLEIQRTEQGDSAMYLCASRTVPSQETQYFGPGTRLLVL.

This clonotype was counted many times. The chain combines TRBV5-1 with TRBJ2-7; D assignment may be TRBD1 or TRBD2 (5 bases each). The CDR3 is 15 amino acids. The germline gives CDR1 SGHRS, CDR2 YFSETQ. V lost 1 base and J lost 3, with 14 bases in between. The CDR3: CASSLSSGTDYEQYF. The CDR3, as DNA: TGCGCCAGCAGCTTGAGCTCAGGGACGGACTACGAGCAGTACTTC.

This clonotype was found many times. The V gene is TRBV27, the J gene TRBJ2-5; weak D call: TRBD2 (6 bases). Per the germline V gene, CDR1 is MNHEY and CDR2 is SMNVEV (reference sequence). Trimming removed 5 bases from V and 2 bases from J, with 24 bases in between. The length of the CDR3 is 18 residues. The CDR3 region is CASSHRGKDNRPQETQYF. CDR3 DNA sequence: TGTGCCAGCAGTCACCGGGGGAAGGACAACCGTCCACAAGAGACCCAGTACTTC.

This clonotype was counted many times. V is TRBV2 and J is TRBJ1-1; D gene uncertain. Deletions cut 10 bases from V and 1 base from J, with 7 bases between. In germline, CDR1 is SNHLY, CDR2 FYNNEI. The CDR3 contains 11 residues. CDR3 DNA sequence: TGTGCCAACGGCGCGAACACTGAAGCTTTCTTT. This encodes CANGANTEAFF.

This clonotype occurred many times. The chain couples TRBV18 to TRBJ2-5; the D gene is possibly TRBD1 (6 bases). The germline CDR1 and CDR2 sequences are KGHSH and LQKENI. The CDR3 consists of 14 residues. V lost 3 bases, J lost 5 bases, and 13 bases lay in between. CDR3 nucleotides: TGTGCCAGCTCACCCACCTTCAGGGGTGAGACCCAGTACTTC. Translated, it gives CASSPTFRGETQYF.

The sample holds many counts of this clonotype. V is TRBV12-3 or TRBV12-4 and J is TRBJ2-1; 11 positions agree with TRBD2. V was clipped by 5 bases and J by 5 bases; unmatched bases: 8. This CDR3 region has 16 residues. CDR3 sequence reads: CASSTGLAAIHNEQFF. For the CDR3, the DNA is TGTGCCAGCAGTACGGGACTAGCGGCCATTCACAATGAGCAGTTCTTC.

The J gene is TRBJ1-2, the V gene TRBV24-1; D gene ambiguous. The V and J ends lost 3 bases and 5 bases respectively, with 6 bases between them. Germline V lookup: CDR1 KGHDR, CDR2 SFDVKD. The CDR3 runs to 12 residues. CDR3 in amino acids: CATSDPLYGYTF. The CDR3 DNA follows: TGTGCCACCAGTGATCCTTTATATGGCTACACCTTC.

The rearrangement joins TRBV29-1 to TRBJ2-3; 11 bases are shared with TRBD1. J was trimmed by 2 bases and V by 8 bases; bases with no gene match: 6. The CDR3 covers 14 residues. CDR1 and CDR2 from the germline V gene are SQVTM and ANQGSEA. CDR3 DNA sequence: TGCAGCACCGGGACAGGGGGTTTCACAGATACGCAGTATTTT. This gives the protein CSTGTGGFTDTQYF.

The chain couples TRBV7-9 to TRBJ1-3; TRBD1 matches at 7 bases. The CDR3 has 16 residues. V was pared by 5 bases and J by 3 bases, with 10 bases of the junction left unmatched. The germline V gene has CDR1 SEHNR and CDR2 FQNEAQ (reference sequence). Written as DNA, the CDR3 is TGTGCCAGCAGCGACCGCCGGACAGGACGTGGAAACACCATATATTTT. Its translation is CASSDRRTGRGNTIYF.

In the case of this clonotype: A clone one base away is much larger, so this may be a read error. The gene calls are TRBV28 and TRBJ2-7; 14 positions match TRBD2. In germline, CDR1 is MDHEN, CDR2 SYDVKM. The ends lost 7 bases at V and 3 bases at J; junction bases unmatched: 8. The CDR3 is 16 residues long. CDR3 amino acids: CASKPGLAGEGYEQYF. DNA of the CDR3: TGTGCCAGCAAACCGGGACTAGCGGGAGAGGGCTACGAGCAGTACTTC. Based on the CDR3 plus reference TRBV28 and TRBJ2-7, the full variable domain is DVKVTQSSRYLVKRTGEKVFLECVQDMDHENMFWYRQDPGLGLRLIYFSYDVKMKEKGDIPEGYSVSREKKERFSLILESASTNQTSMYLCASKPGLAGEGYEQYFGPGTRLTVT.

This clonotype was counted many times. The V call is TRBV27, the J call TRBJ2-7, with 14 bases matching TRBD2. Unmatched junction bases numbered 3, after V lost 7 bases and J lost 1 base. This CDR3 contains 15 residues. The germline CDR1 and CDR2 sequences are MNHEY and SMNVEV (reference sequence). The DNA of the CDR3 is TGTGCCAGCACCCGGACTAGCGGGAGGTCCTACGAGCAGTACTTC. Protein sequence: CASTRTSGRSYEQYF.

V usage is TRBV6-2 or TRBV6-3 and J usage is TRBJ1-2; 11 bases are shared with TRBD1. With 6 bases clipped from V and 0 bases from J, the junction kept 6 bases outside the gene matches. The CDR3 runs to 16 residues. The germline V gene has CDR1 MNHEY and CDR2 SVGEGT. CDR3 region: CASSPGQGAANYGYTF. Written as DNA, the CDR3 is TGTGCCAGCAGCCCCGGACAGGGGGCAGCTAACTATGGCTACACCTTC.

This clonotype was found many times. CDR3 nucleotides: TGTGCCAGCAGTTTAAGGTCCCTAGCGGGATTGGGCACAGATACGCAGTATTTT. Its translation: CASSLRSLAGLGTDTQYF. The chain combines TRBV28 with TRBJ2-3; 9 nucleotides agree with TRBD2. The germline CDR1 and CDR2 sequences are MDHEN and SYDVKM. V trimming: 2 bases; J trimming: 1 base; junction bases outside the gene matches: 10. This CDR3 spans 18 amino acids.

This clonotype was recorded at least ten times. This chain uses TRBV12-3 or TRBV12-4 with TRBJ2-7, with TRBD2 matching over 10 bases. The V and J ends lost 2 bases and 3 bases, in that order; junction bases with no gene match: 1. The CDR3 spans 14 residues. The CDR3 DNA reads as TGTGCCAGCAGTTTATCTAGCGGGAGCTACGAGCAGTACTTC. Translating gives CASSLSSGSYEQYF.

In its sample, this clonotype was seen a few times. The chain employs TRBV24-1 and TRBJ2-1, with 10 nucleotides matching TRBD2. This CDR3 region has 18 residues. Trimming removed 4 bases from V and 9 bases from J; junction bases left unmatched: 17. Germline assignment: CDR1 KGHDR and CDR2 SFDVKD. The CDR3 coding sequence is TGTGCCACCAGTGACTCCAGTGGAACTAGCGGGAAAATCGGTGAGCAGTTCTTC. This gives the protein CATSDSSGTSGKIGEQFF.